Listed below are T cell receptor beta chains from one sample, sequenced in a study of cytomegalovirus exposure and HLA in healthy donors. Using immunoSEQ multiplex PCR, the repertoire was profiled, and TCRdb retains in-frame clones only, with some absent. The data show 90,000 or so clones, 70% to 80% seen once. Sequencing was carried out using PBMCs. Receptor source: a woman aged 50 to 60 in good health and CMV-seropositive. Each CDR3 is given with its conserved first and last residue. The order of the fields is J gene, V gene, D gene, CDR3 protein. D genes are given only for firm matches.

TRBJ2-1,TRBV27,-,CASRRTGSSYNEQFF
TRBJ1-1,TRBV30,-,CAWSGGPSTEYTEAFF
TRBJ1-2,TRBV9,-,CASSAAFSGYYGYTF
TRBJ1-2,TRBV7-3,TRBD1,CASSNGQGSGPESGYTF
TRBJ2-4,TRBV11-3,TRBD2,CASSFEARGGSAKNIQYF
TRBJ1-3,TRBV5-1,-,CASSPGGFGNTIYF
TRBJ1-1,TRBV7-9,-,CSSSLGAHGGTEAFF
TRBJ2-1,TRBV30,TRBD2,CAWRRTSGGVLYNEQFF
TRBJ1-5,TRBV15,TRBD1,CATSGDRGNQPQHF
TRBJ1-1,TRBV6-5,-,CASSYSPVTEAFF
TRBJ1-1,TRBV20-1,-,CSAAAFSKAFF